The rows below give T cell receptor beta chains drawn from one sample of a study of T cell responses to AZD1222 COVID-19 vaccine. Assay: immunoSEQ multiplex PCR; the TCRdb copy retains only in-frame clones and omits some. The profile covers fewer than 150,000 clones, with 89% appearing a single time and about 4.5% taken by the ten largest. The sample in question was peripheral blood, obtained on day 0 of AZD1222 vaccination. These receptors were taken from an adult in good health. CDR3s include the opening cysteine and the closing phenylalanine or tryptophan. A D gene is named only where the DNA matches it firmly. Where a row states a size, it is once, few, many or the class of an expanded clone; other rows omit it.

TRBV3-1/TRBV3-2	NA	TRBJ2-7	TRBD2	CASSRSGSTYEQYF	TGTGCCAGCAGCCGTAGCGGGAGTACCTACGAGCAGTACTTC
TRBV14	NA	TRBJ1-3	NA	CASSQAGANTIYF	TGTGCCAGCAGCCAAGCGGGTGCAAACACCATATATTTT
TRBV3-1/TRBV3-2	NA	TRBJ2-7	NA	CASSQARRRSDEQYF	TGTGCCAGCAGCCAAGCCCGACGCCGCTCCGACGAGCAGTACTTC
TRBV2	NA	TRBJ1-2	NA	CASSEWEGREEDYGYTF	TGTGCCAGCAGTGAATGGGAAGGGAGGGAAGAAGACTATGGCTACACCTTC
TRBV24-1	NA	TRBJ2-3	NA	CATSDPAEITDTQYF	TGTGCCACCAGTGACCCCGCGGAGATCACAGATACGCAGTATTTT
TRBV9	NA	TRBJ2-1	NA	CASSVESSPLVGYNEQFF	TGTGCCAGCAGCGTAGAATCCTCCCCTTTGGTAGGCTACAATGAGCAGTTCTTC
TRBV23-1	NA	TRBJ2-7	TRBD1	CASSQPNRGRPGYEQYF	TGCGCCAGCAGTCAACCAAACAGGGGGCGCCCGGGCTACGAGCAGTACTTC
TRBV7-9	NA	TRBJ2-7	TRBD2	CASSLAPSGGAGYEQYF	TGTGCCAGCAGCTTAGCGCCTAGCGGGGGGGCCGGTTACGAGCAGTACTTC
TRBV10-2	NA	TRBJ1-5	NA	CASRGQGEKPQHF	TGCGCCAGCAGGGGGCAGGGCGAGAAGCCCCAGCATTTT
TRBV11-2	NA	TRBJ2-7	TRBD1	CASSLGQGYYEQYF	TGTGCCAGCAGCCTAGGACAGGGTTACTACGAGCAGTACTTC
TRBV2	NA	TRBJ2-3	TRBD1	CASSAQQGVATDTQYF	TGTGCCAGCAGTGCTCAACAGGGGGTCGCCACAGATACGCAGTATTTT
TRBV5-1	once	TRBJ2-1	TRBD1	CASSSGQGPYNEQFF	TGCGCCAGCAGCAGCGGACAGGGACCTTACAATGAGCAGTTCTTC
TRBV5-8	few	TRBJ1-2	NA	CASSFYRSNYGYTF	TGTGCCAGCAGCTTTTACCGCTCCAACTATGGCTACACCTTC
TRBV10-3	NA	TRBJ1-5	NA	CAISESVREGYQPQHF	TGTGCCATCAGTGAGTCTGTCAGGGAAGGGTATCAGCCCCAGCATTTT
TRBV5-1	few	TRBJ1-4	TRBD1	CASSNWLGQGSATNEKLFF	TGCGCCAGCAGCAATTGGTTGGGACAGGGGTCTGCAACTAATGAAAAACTGTTTTTT
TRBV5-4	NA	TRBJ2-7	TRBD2	CASSLGLAGGYRAYEQYF	TGTGCCAGCAGCTTGGGACTAGCGGGAGGTTACCGAGCCTACGAGCAGTACTTC
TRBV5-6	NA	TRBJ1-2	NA	CASSFGTSGYTF	TGTGCCAGCAGCTTTGGAACTTCTGGCTACACCTTC
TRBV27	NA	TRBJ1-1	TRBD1	CASSYGQGVGEAFF	TGTGCCAGCAGTTATGGACAGGGGGTGGGTGAAGCTTTCTTT
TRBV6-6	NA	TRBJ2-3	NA	CASSPSETTDTQYF	TGTGCCAGCAGTCCCTCAGAGACCACAGATACGCAGTATTTT
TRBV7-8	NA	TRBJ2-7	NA	CASSLGGGLEGYEQYF	TGTGCCAGCAGCTTAGGGGGTGGTTTGGAGGGGTACGAGCAGTACTTC
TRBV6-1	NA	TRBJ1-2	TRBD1	CASSDKGQIYGYTF	TGTGCCAGCAGTGATAAGGGACAGATCTATGGCTACACCTTC
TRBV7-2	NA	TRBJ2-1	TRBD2	CASSLYLAGVGNEQFF	TGTGCCAGCAGCTTATATCTAGCGGGAGTGGGCAATGAGCAGTTCTTC